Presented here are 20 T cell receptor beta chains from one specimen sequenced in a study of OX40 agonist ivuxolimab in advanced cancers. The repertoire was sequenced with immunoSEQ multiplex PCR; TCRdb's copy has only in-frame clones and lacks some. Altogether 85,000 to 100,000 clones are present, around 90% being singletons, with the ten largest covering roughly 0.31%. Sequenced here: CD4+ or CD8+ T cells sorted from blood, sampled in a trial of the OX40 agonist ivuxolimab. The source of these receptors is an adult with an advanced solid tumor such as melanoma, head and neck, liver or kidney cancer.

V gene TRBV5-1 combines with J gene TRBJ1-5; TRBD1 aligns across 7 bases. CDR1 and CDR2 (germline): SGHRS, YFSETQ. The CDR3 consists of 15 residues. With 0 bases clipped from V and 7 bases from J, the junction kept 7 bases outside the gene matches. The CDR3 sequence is CASSLVGDSKQPQHF. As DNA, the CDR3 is TGCGCCAGCAGCTTGGTGGGGGACAGTAAGCAGCCCCAGCATTTT.

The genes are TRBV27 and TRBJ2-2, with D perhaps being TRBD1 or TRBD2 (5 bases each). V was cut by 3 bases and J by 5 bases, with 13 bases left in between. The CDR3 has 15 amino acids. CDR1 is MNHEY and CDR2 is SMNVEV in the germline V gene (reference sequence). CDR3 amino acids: CASSFGTVRTGELFF. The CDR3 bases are TGTGCCAGCAGTTTCGGGACCGTGAGGACCGGGGAGCTGTTTTTT.

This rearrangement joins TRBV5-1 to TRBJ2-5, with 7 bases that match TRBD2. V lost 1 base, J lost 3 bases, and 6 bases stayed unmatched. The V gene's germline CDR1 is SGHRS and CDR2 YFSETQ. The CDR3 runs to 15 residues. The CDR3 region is CASSLWGTTKETQYF. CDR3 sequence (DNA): TGCGCCAGCAGCTTGTGGGGGACTACCAAAGAGACCCAGTACTTC.

CDR3 residues: CASSRDGYTEAFF. For the CDR3, the DNA is TGTGCCAGCAGCCGGGACGGCTACACTGAAGCTTTCTTT. The V call is TRBV7-9, the J call TRBJ1-1, with D perhaps matching TRBD1 (5 bases). This CDR3 has 13 amino acids. Germline V lookup: CDR1 SEHNR, CDR2 FQNEAQ (reference sequence). Trimming stripped 5 bases from V and 3 bases from J, with 10 bases between.

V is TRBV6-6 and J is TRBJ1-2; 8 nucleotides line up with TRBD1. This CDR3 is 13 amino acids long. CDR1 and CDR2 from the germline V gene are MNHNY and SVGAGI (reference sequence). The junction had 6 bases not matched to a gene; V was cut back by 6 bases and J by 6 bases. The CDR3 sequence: CASRMGQDNGYTF. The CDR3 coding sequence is TGTGCCAGCAGAATGGGACAGGACAATGGCTACACCTTC.

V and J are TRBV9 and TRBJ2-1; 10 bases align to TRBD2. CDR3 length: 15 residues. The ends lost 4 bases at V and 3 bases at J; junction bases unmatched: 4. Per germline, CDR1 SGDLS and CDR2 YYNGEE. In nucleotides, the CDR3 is TGTGCCAGCAGCCCAACTAGCGGGAACTACAATGAGCAGTTCTTC. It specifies CASSPTSGNYNEQFF.

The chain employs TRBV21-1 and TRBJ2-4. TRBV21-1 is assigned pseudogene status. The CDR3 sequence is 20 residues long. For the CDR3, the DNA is TGTGCCAGCAGCAAATACAGGACTGACCACTTTACATGGTCCAAAAACATTCAGTACTTC. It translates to CASSKYRTDHFTWSKNIQYF.

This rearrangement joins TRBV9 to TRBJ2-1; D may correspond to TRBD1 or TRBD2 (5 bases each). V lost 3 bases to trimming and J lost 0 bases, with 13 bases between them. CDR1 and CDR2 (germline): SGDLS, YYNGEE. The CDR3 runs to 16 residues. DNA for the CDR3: TGTGCCAGCAGCGCCCGGGACGGAAGCTCCTACAATGAGCAGTTCTTC. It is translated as CASSARDGSSYNEQFF.

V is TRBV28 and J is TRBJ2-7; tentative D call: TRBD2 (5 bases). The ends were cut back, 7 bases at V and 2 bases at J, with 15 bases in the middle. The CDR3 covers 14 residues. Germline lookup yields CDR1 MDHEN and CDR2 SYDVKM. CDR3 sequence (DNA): TGTGCCAGCACCAGGACTCGGGGTACCTACGAGCAGTACTTC. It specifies CASTRTRGTYEQYF.

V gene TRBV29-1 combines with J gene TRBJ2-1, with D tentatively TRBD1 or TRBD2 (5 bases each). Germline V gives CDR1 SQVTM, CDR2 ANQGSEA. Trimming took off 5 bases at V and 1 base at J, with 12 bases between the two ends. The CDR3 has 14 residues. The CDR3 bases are TGCAGCGTTAAGACAGAGGGGTCCTACAATGAGCAGTTCTTC. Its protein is CSVKTEGSYNEQFF.

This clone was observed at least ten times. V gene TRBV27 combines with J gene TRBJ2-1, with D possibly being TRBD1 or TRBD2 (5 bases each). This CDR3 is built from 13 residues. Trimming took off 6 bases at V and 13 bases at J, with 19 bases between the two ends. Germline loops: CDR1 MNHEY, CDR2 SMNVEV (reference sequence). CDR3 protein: CASSFGAGRTQFF. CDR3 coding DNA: TGTGCCAGCAGCTTCGGGGCCGGGCGGACTCAGTTCTTC.

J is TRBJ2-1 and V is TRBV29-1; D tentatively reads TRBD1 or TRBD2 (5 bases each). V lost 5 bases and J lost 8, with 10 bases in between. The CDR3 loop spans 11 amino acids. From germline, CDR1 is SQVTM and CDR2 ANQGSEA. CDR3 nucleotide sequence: TGCAGCGTTTGGGGGAGCCATGAGCAGTTCTTC. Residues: CSVWGSHEQFF.

The chain's CDR3 is CASSAGSYNEQFF. CDR3 sequence (DNA): TGTGCCAGTAGTGCGGGGAGCTACAATGAGCAGTTCTTC. The chain has TRBV19 and TRBJ2-1; a possible D gene is TRBD2 (6 bases). Germline V gene sequence: CDR1 LNHDA, CDR2 SQIVND (reference sequence). V was cut by 5 bases and J by 3 bases, with 8 bases left in between. The CDR3 extends over 13 amino acids.

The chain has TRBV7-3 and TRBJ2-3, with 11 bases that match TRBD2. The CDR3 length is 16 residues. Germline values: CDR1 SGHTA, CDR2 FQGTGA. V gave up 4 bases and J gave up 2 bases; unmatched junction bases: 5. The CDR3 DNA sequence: TGTGCCAGCAGCTCCACTAGCGGGAGTTTCACAGATACGCAGTATTTT. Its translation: CASSSTSGSFTDTQYF. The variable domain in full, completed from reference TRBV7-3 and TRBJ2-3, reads GAGVSQTPSNKVTEKGKYVELRCDPISGHTALYWYRQSLGQGPEFLIYFQGTGAADDSGLPNDRFFAVRPEGSVSTLKIQRTERGDSAVYLCASSSTSGSFTDTQYFGPGTRLTVL.

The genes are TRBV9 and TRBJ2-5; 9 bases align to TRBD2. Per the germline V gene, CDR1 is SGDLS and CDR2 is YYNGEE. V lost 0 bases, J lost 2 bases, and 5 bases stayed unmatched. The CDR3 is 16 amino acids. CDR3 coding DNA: TGTGCCAGCAGCGTAGGGGTAGCGGGGGATCAAGAGACCCAGTACTTC. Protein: CASSVGVAGDQETQYF.

This CDR3 is CAISLGQTNQPQHF. CDR3 DNA: TGTGCCATCAGCTTGGGACAGACCAATCAGCCCCAGCATTTT. The chain carries TRBV10-3 and TRBJ1-5; 7 nucleotides match TRBD1. This CDR3 spans 14 amino acids. CDR1 is ENHRY, CDR2 SYGVKD, per germline. V was pared by 6 bases and J by 3 bases, with 5 bases of the junction left unmatched.

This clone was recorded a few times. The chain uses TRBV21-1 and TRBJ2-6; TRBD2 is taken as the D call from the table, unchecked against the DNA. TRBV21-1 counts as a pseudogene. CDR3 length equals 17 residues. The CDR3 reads CASSKGGGGSGANVLTF. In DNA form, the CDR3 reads TGTGCCAGCAGCAAAGGGGGAGGAGGCTCTGGGGCCAACGTCCTGACTTTC.

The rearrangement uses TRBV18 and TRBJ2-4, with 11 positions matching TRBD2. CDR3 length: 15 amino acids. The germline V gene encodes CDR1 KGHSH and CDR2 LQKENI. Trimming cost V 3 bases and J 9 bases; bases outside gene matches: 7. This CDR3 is CASSPTSGKGSIQYF. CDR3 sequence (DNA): TGTGCCAGCTCACCGACTAGCGGGAAGGGCAGCATTCAGTACTTC.

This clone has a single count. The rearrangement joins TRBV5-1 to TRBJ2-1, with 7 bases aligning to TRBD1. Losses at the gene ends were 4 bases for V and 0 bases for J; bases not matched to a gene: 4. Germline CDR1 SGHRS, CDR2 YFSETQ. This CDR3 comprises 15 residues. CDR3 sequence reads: CASSKGQSSYNEQFF. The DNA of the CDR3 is TGCGCCAGCAGCAAGGGACAGAGCTCCTACAATGAGCAGTTCTTC. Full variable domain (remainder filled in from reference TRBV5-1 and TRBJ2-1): KAGVTQTPRYLIKTRGQQVTLSCSPISGHRSVSWYQQTPGQGLQFLFEYFSETQRNKGNFPGRFSGRQFSNSRSEMNVSTLELGDSALYLCASSKGQSSYNEQFFGPGTRLTVL.

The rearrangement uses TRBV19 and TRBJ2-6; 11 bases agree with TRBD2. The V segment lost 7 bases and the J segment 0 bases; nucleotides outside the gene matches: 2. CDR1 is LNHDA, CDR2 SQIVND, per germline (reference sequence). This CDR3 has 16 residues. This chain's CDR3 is CASIAGGLSGANVLTF. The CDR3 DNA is TGTGCCAGTATAGCGGGAGGGCTCTCTGGGGCCAACGTCCTGACTTTC.